The 5 T cell receptor beta chains given below trace back to one sample, sequenced in a study of T cell repertoires in cytomegalovirus infection. For these TCRs, the target antigens are not known. TCRdb analysed the reads with MiXCR anew, one entry per CDR3 protein. The repertoire holds around 110,000 distinct CDR3 sequences, with 9.5% to 13% as singletons. Sequencing was carried out using PBMCs, sequenced either directly or after in vitro stimulation (not recorded which). These TCRs come from a human donor in good health (CMV status not recorded). Some clones in this sample may be carry-over from other donors' samples.

The genes are TRBV20-1 and TRBJ1-1; tentative D call: TRBD1 (5 bases). Trimming removed 0 bases from V and 5 bases from J, with 13 bases in between. Germline CDR1 is DFQATT and CDR2 is SNEGSKA (reference sequence). The CDR3 runs to 14 residues. The CDR3 protein is CSARDPQGGTEAFF. CDR3 coding DNA: TGCAGTGCTAGAGATCCCCAGGGTGGGACTGAAGCTTTCTTT.

The V gene is TRBV5-4, the J gene TRBJ2-5, with D tentatively TRBD1 or TRBD2 (6 bases each). Trimming pared 3 bases from V and 5 bases from J, leaving 26 bases between. This CDR3 contains 18 residues. Germline V lookup: CDR1 SGHNT, CDR2 YYREEE (reference sequence). The CDR3 coding sequence is TGTGCCAGCAGCTGGTGGGGGGCTGAGACTTACCGGCTGGAGACCCAGTACTTC. It codes for CASSWWGAETYRLETQYF. The whole variable domain, remainder taken from reference TRBV5-4 and TRBJ2-5, is ETGVTQSPTHLIKTRGQQVTLRCSSQSGHNTVSWYQQALGQGPQFIFQYYREEENGRGNFPPRFSGLQFPNYSSELNVNALELDDSALYLCASSWWGAETYRLETQYFGPGTRLLVL.

This clonotype has ten or more counts. The J gene is TRBJ2-1, the V gene TRBV7-2; 10 bases map to TRBD2. The length of the CDR3 is 15 residues. Germline CDR1 is SGHTA and CDR2 is FQGNSA. The V and J ends lost 1 base and 8 bases, in that order; junction bases with no gene match: 5. The CDR3 protein is CASSLGPSGSYEQFF. DNA of the CDR3: TGTGCCAGCAGCTTAGGTCCTAGCGGGAGCTATGAGCAGTTCTTC.

The table lists this clonotype with a few counts. This chain joins TRBV20-1 and TRBJ2-3, with 7 positions matching TRBD2. The germline V gene encodes CDR1 DFQATT and CDR2 SNEGSKA (reference sequence). This CDR3 spans 15 amino acids. V was clipped by 3 bases and J by 0 bases; unmatched bases: 6. The CDR3 sequence is CSARGREVSTDTQYF. The CDR3 DNA follows: TGCAGTGCTAGGGGTCGGGAGGTGAGCACAGATACGCAGTATTTT.

This clonotype was detected only a few times. The gene calls are TRBV20-1 and TRBJ2-3; a possible D gene is TRBD2 (6 bases). CDR1 is DFQATT and CDR2 is SNEGSKA in the germline V gene (reference sequence). Trimming took off 6 bases at V and 8 bases at J, with 12 bases between the two ends. This CDR3 comprises 11 residues. The CDR3 is CSATGLTTQYF. DNA for the CDR3: TGCAGTGCAACCGGACTAACTACGCAGTATTTT.